The T cell receptor beta chain described here comes from a study of cytomegalovirus exposure and HLA in healthy donors. A multiplex PCR was run with 60 Vbeta primers and 13 Jbeta primers. Method: immunoSEQ multiplex PCR; TCRdb's copy keeps in-frame clones and lacks some. Among 230,000 or so clones listed, 85% to 95% were seen once. From germline, CDR1 is SEHNR and CDR2 FQNEAQ (reference sequence). Trimming cost V 2 bases and J 8 bases; bases outside gene matches: 11. The CDR3 has 17 amino acids. This rearrangement joins TRBV7-9 to TRBJ2-1, with TRBD2 matching over 11 bases. The source is a girl aged 2-10 years in good health and CMV-seronegative. The sequencing input was PBMCs. The CDR3 region has the DNA TGTGCCAGCAGCTTACGACTAGCGGGGAAACAATACGATGAGCAGTTCTTC. Translation gives CASSLRLAGKQYDEQFF.